The rows below give T cell receptor beta chains drawn from one sample of a study of blood T cell repertoires in COVID-19. Assay used: immunoSEQ multiplex PCR; TCRdb lists only in-frame clones, some missing. Of some 700,000 clones in the sample, approximately 90% were seen once. Material: peripheral blood. These receptors came from a woman between 18 and 29 years old with acute or convalescent COVID-19. CDR3s include the opening cysteine and the closing phenylalanine or tryptophan. The order of the fields is J gene, V gene, clone size, D gene, CDR3 protein, CDR3 DNA. The D gene is left open where the match is weak. Clone size is stated in some rows and not others, as once, few, many or a class when expanded.

J: TRBJ1-5; V: TRBV7-8; size: -; D: -; CDR3: CASSLAIRADQPQHF; DNA: TGTGCCAGCAGCTTAGCCATACGTGCGGATCAGCCCCAGCATTTT
J: TRBJ2-1; V: TRBV18; size: -; D: -; CDR3: CASSPRTYNEQFF; DNA: TGTGCCAGCTCACCCCGAACTTACAATGAGCAGTTCTTC
J: TRBJ2-7; V: TRBV19; size: -; D: TRBD1; CDR3: CASSGAGTAIYEQYF; DNA: TGTGCCAGTAGTGGGGCCGGGACAGCCATCTACGAGCAGTACTTC
J: TRBJ2-3; V: TRBV5-1; size: -; D: -; CDR3: CASSLEGRGNTDTQYF; DNA: TGCGCCAGCAGCTTGGAAGGGAGGGGGAACACAGATACGCAGTATTTT
J: TRBJ1-2; V: TRBV5-4; size: once; D: TRBD1; CDR3: CASSSKTGVRNYGYTF; DNA: TGTGCCAGCAGCTCGAAAACAGGGGTTAGAAACTATGGCTACACCTTC
J: TRBJ2-1; V: TRBV24-1; size: -; D: -; CDR3: CATGEASAGASYNEQFF; DNA: TGTGCCACCGGCGAGGCATCGGCGGGGGCATCTTACAATGAGCAGTTCTTC
J: TRBJ2-2; V: TRBV23-1; size: -; D: -; CDR3: CASSLTVTGELFF; DNA: TGCGCCAGCAGTCTTACAGTGACCGGGGAGCTGTTTTTT
J: TRBJ1-2; V: TRBV2; size: -; D: -; CDR3: CASRRGGANYGYTF; DNA: TGTGCCAGCAGAAGGGGGGGAGCTAACTATGGCTACACCTTC
J: TRBJ2-7; V: TRBV3-1/TRBV3-2; size: -; D: -; CDR3: CASSQGQTSPRGYF; DNA: TGTGCCAGCAGCCAAGGACAGACCTCACCCCGAGGGTACTTC
J: TRBJ1-2; V: TRBV2; size: -; D: TRBD1; CDR3: CASSRQGEGLYGYTF; DNA: TGTGCCAGCAGTAGACAGGGGGAGGGGCTCTATGGCTACACCTTC
J: TRBJ1-1; V: TRBV27; size: -; D: TRBD1; CDR3: CASSLGTGGSAEAFF; DNA: TGTGCCAGCAGTTTAGGGACAGGGGGAAGCGCTGAAGCTTTCTTT
J: TRBJ1-4; V: TRBV7-6; size: once; D: -; CDR3: CASSLVGGPFELTNEKLFF; DNA: TGTGCCAGCAGCTTAGTCGGGGGGCCCTTTGAGTTGACTAATGAAAAACTGTTTTTT
J: TRBJ2-2; V: TRBV2; size: once; D: TRBD2; CDR3: CASSGTGTSTGELFF; DNA: TGTGCCAGCAGTGGGACCGGGACTAGCACCGGGGAGCTGTTTTTT
J: TRBJ2-1; V: TRBV11-2; size: -; D: TRBD2; CDR3: CASSLVGSGGAYNEQFF; DNA: TGTGCCAGCAGCTTAGTAGGAAGCGGGGGGGCTTACAATGAGCAGTTCTTC
J: TRBJ1-1; V: TRBV15; size: -; D: TRBD1; CDR3: CATSRTGGTEAFF; DNA: TGTGCCACCAGCCGAACAGGGGGCACTGAAGCTTTCTTT
J: TRBJ2-7; V: TRBV5-1; size: once; D: -; CDR3: CASSLAGGAGNYEQYF; DNA: TGCGCCAGCAGCTTGGCCGGTGGGGCTGGCAACTACGAGCAGTACTTC
J: TRBJ2-3; V: TRBV2; size: -; D: TRBD2; CDR3: CASREIYGTSGGRGTDTQYF; DNA: TGTGCCAGCAGGGAGATCTATGGGACTAGCGGGGGGAGGGGCACAGATACGCAGTATTTT
J: TRBJ2-3; V: TRBV7-6; size: -; D: TRBD1; CDR3: CASSPGPGQGTDTQYF; DNA: TGTGCCAGCAGCCCCGGGCCGGGACAGGGAACAGATACGCAGTATTTT
J: TRBJ1-2; V: TRBV28; size: once; D: -; CDR3: CASSFSTNYGYTF; DNA: TGTGCCAGCAGTTTTTCCACTAACTATGGCTACACCTTC
J: TRBJ1-2; V: TRBV18; size: -; D: TRBD1; CDR3: CASSPLKGQYPGYTF; DNA: TGTGCCAGCTCACCACTAAAGGGACAGTATCCTGGCTACACCTTC
J: TRBJ2-7; V: TRBV27; size: -; D: TRBD2; CDR3: CASSPRLLRGGRYEQYF; DNA: TGTGCCAGCAGTCCGAGGTTGTTGCGGGGGGGCCGCTACGAGCAGTACTTC
J: TRBJ2-1; V: TRBV6-5; size: -; D: TRBD2; CDR3: CASRAPGTSNEQFF; DNA: TGTGCCAGCAGAGCGCCCGGGACTAGCAATGAGCAGTTCTTC
J: TRBJ1-2; V: TRBV7-8; size: few; D: -; CDR3: CASSLMGVRGYTF; DNA: TGTGCCAGCAGCTTAATGGGAGTGAGGGGCTACACCTTC
J: TRBJ1-1; V: TRBV4-1; size: -; D: -; CDR3: CASKIFGSNTEAFF; DNA: TGCGCCAGCAAGATTTTTGGGAGTAACACTGAAGCTTTCTTT
J: TRBJ1-3; V: TRBV3-1/TRBV3-2; size: -; D: -; CDR3: CASSQDAGSGNTIYF; DNA: TGTGCCAGCAGCCAAGATGCAGGATCTGGAAACACCATATATTTT
J: TRBJ1-1; V: TRBV3-1/TRBV3-2; size: -; D: -; CDR3: CASSQDSGNTEAFF; DNA: TGTGCCAGCAGCCAAGACTCCGGGAACACTGAAGCTTTCTTT
J: TRBJ1-6; V: TRBV13; size: -; D: -; CDR3: CASSPGPLRGSPLHF; DNA: TGTGCCAGCAGCCCTGGGCCGCTGCGGGGGTCACCCCTCCACTTT
J: TRBJ2-1; V: TRBV2; size: once; D: TRBD2; CDR3: CASSGRLAGGNEQFF; DNA: TGTGCCAGCAGTGGTAGACTAGCGGGGGGAAATGAGCAGTTCTTC
J: TRBJ2-2; V: TRBV14; size: -; D: -; CDR3: CASSEGGDSNTGELFF; DNA: TGTGCCAGCAGCGAAGGCGGGGATTCGAACACCGGGGAGCTGTTTTTT
J: TRBJ2-1; V: TRBV6-6; size: -; D: TRBD2; CDR3: CASRPTSGEGYNEQFF; DNA: TGTGCCAGCCGGCCGACTAGCGGGGAGGGCTACAATGAGCAGTTCTTC
J: TRBJ2-1; V: TRBV4-1; size: -; D: -; CDR3: CASSQQYRNNEQFF; DNA: TGCGCCAGCAGTCAACAGTACAGAAACAATGAGCAGTTCTTC
J: TRBJ2-7; V: TRBV3-1/TRBV3-2; size: -; D: TRBD2; CDR3: CASSQGSSGTYEQYF; DNA: TGTGCCAGCAGCCAAGGGTCTAGCGGGACCTACGAGCAGTACTTC
J: TRBJ2-1; V: TRBV5-1; size: -; D: -; CDR3: CASSSGQTTWDEQFF; DNA: TGCGCCAGCAGCTCAGGACAGACAACTTGGGATGAGCAGTTCTTC
J: TRBJ2-1; V: TRBV19; size: -; D: TRBD2; CDR3: CASRGTSGGANEQFF; DNA: TGTGCCAGTCGCGGGACTAGCGGGGGGGCCAATGAGCAGTTCTTC
J: TRBJ2-1; V: TRBV6-4; size: -; D: TRBD2; CDR3: CASSDLAGTPYNEQFF; DNA: TGTGCCAGCAGTGATCTAGCGGGGACACCTTACAATGAGCAGTTCTTC
J: TRBJ1-1; V: TRBV4-3; size: -; D: -; CDR3: CASSRLRNTEAFF; DNA: TGCGCCAGCAGCCGCCTCAGGAACACTGAAGCTTTCTTT
J: TRBJ1-5; V: TRBV2; size: -; D: -; CDR3: CASSETGKPQHF; DNA: TGTGCCAGCAGTGAAACAGGGAAGCCCCAGCATTTT
J: TRBJ1-2; V: TRBV5-1; size: once; D: -; CDR3: CASMSGDRYYGYTF; DNA: TGCGCCAGCATGTCAGGCGACCGCTACTATGGCTACACCTTC
J: TRBJ1-1; V: TRBV28; size: -; D: -; CDR3: CASSLGIEGGKAFF; DNA: TGTGCCAGCAGTTTAGGTATAGAGGGTGGGAAAGCTTTCTTT
J: TRBJ2-7; V: TRBV25-1; size: -; D: TRBD1; CDR3: CASSGTGERYEQYF; DNA: TGTGCCAGCAGTGGGACAGGGGAGCGCTACGAGCAGTACTTC
J: TRBJ2-1; V: TRBV11-3; size: -; D: -; CDR3: CASSSGTSAEQFF; DNA: TGTGCCAGCAGCTCCGGGACATCGGCTGAGCAGTTCTTC
J: TRBJ2-6; V: TRBV6-2/TRBV6-3; size: -; D: TRBD1; CDR3: CASSLRGRGANVLTF; DNA: TGTGCCAGCAGTCTCAGGGGGCGAGGGGCCAACGTCCTGACTTTC
J: TRBJ2-3; V: TRBV10-3; size: -; D: -; CDR3: CAISEGPSGHRTDTQYF; DNA: TGTGCCATCAGTGAGGGCCCCTCGGGACACCGCACAGATACGCAGTATTTT
J: TRBJ1-2; V: TRBV3-1/TRBV3-2; size: -; D: TRBD1; CDR3: CASSQVGTGEFGYTF; DNA: TGTGCCAGCAGCCAAGTTGGGACAGGGGAGTTTGGCTACACCTTC
J: TRBJ1-1; V: TRBV5-5; size: -; D: -; CDR3: CASSLEYSNTEAFF; DNA: TGTGCCAGCAGCTTGGAGTACTCGAACACTGAAGCTTTCTTT
J: TRBJ1-3; V: TRBV5-1; size: -; D: -; CDR3: CASSLGQGGNTIYF; DNA: TGCGCCAGCAGCTTAGGTCAGGGAGGAAACACCATATATTTT
J: TRBJ1-2; V: TRBV27; size: -; D: -; CDR3: CASSGQSNYGYTF; DNA: TGTGCCAGCAGTGGACAATCAAACTATGGCTACACCTTC
J: TRBJ1-1; V: TRBV6-5; size: -; D: -; CDR3: CATGRGNTEAFF; DNA: TGTGCCACCGGAAGGGGGAACACTGAAGCTTTCTTT
J: TRBJ1-1; V: TRBV3-1/TRBV3-2; size: -; D: TRBD1; CDR3: CASSHSGTGRSEAFF; DNA: TGTGCCAGCAGCCATAGCGGGACAGGGAGGTCTGAAGCTTTCTTT
J: TRBJ2-3; V: TRBV4-1; size: -; D: TRBD2; CDR3: CASSQAAGLADTQYF; DNA: TGCGCCAGCAGCCAAGCAGCGGGGTTAGCAGATACGCAGTATTTT
J: TRBJ2-1; V: TRBV5-1; size: -; D: TRBD2; CDR3: CASSLGLAGYNEQFF; DNA: TGCGCCAGCAGCCTCGGACTAGCAGGCTACAATGAGCAGTTCTTC
J: TRBJ1-3; V: TRBV18; size: -; D: -; CDR3: CASSPLSNSGNTIYF; DNA: TGTGCCAGCTCACCACTATCTAACTCTGGAAACACCATATATTTT
J: TRBJ1-6; V: TRBV19; size: -; D: -; CDR3: CASSTPPRGENSPLHF; DNA: TGTGCCAGTAGTACCCCCCCCAGGGGAGAGAATTCACCCCTCCACTTT